The 11 T cell receptor beta chains given below trace back to one sample, sequenced in a study of CD8 T cells in ankylosing spondylitis. TCRdb passed the 5' RACE reads through MiXCR, listing each CDR3 protein once. Here the sample spans 350,000 to 450,000 distinct CDR3 sequences, approximately 20% being singletons. Sequenced sample: blood, either unsorted or a sorted T cell fraction (not recorded which). The source of these receptors is a male donor with ankylosing spondylitis or in good health (not recorded which).

The chain combines TRBV13 with TRBJ2-7, with unresolved D. There are 13 residues in the CDR3. CDR1 and CDR2 from the germline V gene are PRHDT and FYEKMQ (reference sequence). The V end lost 5 bases, the J end lost 0 bases, and 8 bases lay between the germline ends. CDR3 coding DNA: TGTGCCAGCAGCCCCCGGAACTCCTACGAGCAGTACTTC. Protein product: CASSPRNSYEQYF.

In its sample, this clonotype was seen a few times. This chain uses TRBV12-3 or TRBV12-4 with TRBJ2-5; perhaps TRBD1 as D (6 bases). This CDR3 is built from 14 residues. V was trimmed by 5 bases and J by 5 bases, leaving 15 bases between them. The CDR3 is CASSNPGVAETQYF. The CDR3 DNA is TGTGCCAGCAGTAATCCAGGGGTTGCGGAGACCCAGTACTTC.

The chain joins TRBV12-3 or TRBV12-4 to TRBJ2-2; D is ambiguous. Trimming left V 5 bases short and J 4 bases short, with 8 bases between. This CDR3 has 13 residues. The CDR3, as DNA: TGTGCCAGCAGTACGACTCTCACCGGGGAGCTGTTTTTT. It is translated as CASSTTLTGELFF.

This chain joins TRBV20-1 and TRBJ2-7; 9 nucleotides agree with TRBD2. The V gene's germline CDR1 is DFQATT and CDR2 SNEGSKA (reference sequence). Unmatched junction bases numbered 8, after V lost 0 bases and J lost 5 bases. This CDR3 has 15 residues. The CDR3 spells CSARDLAGGADEQYF. The CDR3 DNA reads as TGCAGTGCTAGAGATTTGGCGGGGGGGGCCGACGAGCAGTACTTC.

This chain connects TRBV6-6 to TRBJ2-2; D gene ambiguous. The germline CDR1 and CDR2 sequences are MNHNY and SVGAGI (reference sequence). Trimming pared 2 bases from V and 6 bases from J, leaving 7 bases between. The CDR3 runs 13 residues. In DNA form, the CDR3 reads TGTGCCAGCAGTTACGGCCACCCCGGGGAGCTGTTTTTT. Its translation is CASSYGHPGELFF.

The chain is built from TRBV14 and TRBJ2-7; D assignment may be TRBD1 or TRBD2 (5 bases each). CDR3 size: 13 residues. The germline V gene has CDR1 SGHDN and CDR2 FVKESK. V was cut by 1 base and J by 7 bases, with 11 bases left in between. The chain's CDR3 is CASSQGGPKEQYF. CDR3 DNA sequence: TGTGCCAGCAGCCAAGGGGGACCGAAGGAGCAGTACTTC. Using reference TRBV14 and TRBJ2-7 for the parts outside the CDR3, the full variable domain is EAGVTQFPSHSVIEKGQTVTLRCDPISGHDNLYWYRRVMGKEIKFLLHFVKESKQDESGMPNNRFLAERTGGTYSTLKVQPAELEDSGVYFCASSQGGPKEQYFGPGTRLTVT.

The gene calls are TRBV30 and TRBJ2-3, with D uncertain. The CDR3 runs 14 residues. Trimming cost V 8 bases and J 1 base, with 16 bases left between them. Looked up from germline, CDR1 is GTSNPN and CDR2 is SVGIG (reference sequence). CDR3 DNA sequence: TGTGCCCGATCCCTCGGGCATCGCACAGATACGCAGTATTTT. Amino acid sequence: CARSLGHRTDTQYF.

The CDR3 nucleotides are TGTGCCAGCAGTTACTTGGCAGGGGGTTTGTATGGCTACACCTTC. Amino acid sequence: CASSYLAGGLYGYTF. V gene TRBV6-5 combines with J gene TRBJ1-2; 7 bases are shared with TRBD1. CDR3 length: 15 amino acids. Germline V CDR1 and CDR2: MNHEY, SVGAGI. V lost 1 base and J lost 5; bases outside the gene matches: 7.

This clonotype occurred a few times. The J gene is TRBJ2-2, the V gene TRBV12-3 or TRBV12-4; D unclear. This CDR3 spans 14 amino acids. Trimming stripped 5 bases from V and 4 bases from J, with 11 bases between. Here the CDR3 reads CASSLSSGTGELFF. The CDR3 DNA reads TGTGCCAGCAGTCTAAGTTCGGGCACCGGGGAGCTGTTTTTT.

This chain connects TRBV10-3 to TRBJ2-3; D remains ambiguous. Germline CDR1 ENHRY, CDR2 SYGVKD. CDR3 length equals 12 residues. The V end lost 10 bases, the J end lost 2 bases, and 10 bases lay between the germline ends. CDR3 amino acids: CATHSDTDTQYF. CDR3 bases: TGTGCCACGCACTCGGACACAGATACGCAGTATTTT.

The chain combines TRBV6-1 with TRBJ2-1; 9 bases line up with TRBD1. Germline CDR1 reads MNHNS; CDR2 reads SASEGT. Trimming took 7 bases from V and 5 from J; bases not matched to a gene: 6. The CDR3 extends over 14 amino acids. CDR3 sequence: CASTGDRDNNEQFF. The CDR3 DNA reads as TGTGCCAGCACAGGGGACAGGGATAACAATGAGCAGTTCTTC.